This T cell receptor beta chain was recorded in a study of cytomegalovirus exposure and HLA in healthy donors. Notes on this clone: The junction and the germline gene differ at one end; a read error may be behind it.

The CDR3 has 13 amino acids. From germline, CDR1 is MNHNY and CDR2 SVGAGI (reference sequence). 13 Jbeta primers and 60 Vbeta primers were used for the PCR. Clones were sequenced by immunoSEQ multiplex PCR, and TCRdb holds only the in-frame ones, with some missing. This sample carries fewer than 200,000 clones, about 85% of them seen once, and the ten largest clones take about 2.5%. Sequenced sample: PBMCs. This clonotype was obtained from a man aged 30 to 45 in good health and CMV-seropositive. The chain combines TRBV6-6 with TRBJ2-1, with D perhaps TRBD1 (6 bases). CDR3 coding DNA: TGTGCCAGCAGTCAGACAGGCTACAATGAACAGTTCTTC. Translation: CASSQTGYNEQFF.